The 10 T cell receptor beta chains below all came from one sample that was sequenced in a study of T-cell memory formation after mild COVID-19 (TCRdb year 2021). Libraries were prepared through 5' RACE. The sequencer was an Illumina NovaSeq 6000. TCRdb handled the public reads itself, with Q25 trimming in fastp and clone calling in MiXCR, and kept productive beta chains. Here each entry gathers all rows of one CDR3 protein and keeps the most common genes and DNA. The sample table shows roughly 250,000 distinct CDR3 sequences, and over 15% are seen once. The leading ten clones occupy under 25% of the sample. Sequencing was carried out using PBMCs or a T cell subset sorted from them (not recorded which). The receptor set was obtained from a man between 18 and 29 years old who had mild COVID-19 (a few samples of this study predate the infection). The sample titles of this study are shuffled in the database, so cell type and time point are left out; the donor was told from shared clones.

This clonotype showed up many times. The chain is built from TRBV7-7 and TRBJ2-2; weak D call: TRBD2 (7 bases). V lost 0 bases and J 4 bases, leaving 15 bases between the germline ends. The CDR3 sequence is 17 residues long. CDR1 and CDR2 from the germline V gene are SSHAT and FNYEAQ (reference sequence). In DNA, the CDR3 is TGTGCCAGCAGCTTAGCCCCCGGGGGGCAGAGCACCGGGGAGCTGTTTTTT. Translation: CASSLAPGGQSTGELFF.

This clonotype was detected a few times. The chain employs TRBV4-3 and TRBJ2-1, with 8 bases aligning to TRBD2. Trimming removed 2 bases from V and 4 bases from J; junction bases left unmatched: 4. CDR3 length: 15 amino acids. Germline V CDR1 and CDR2: LGHNA, YSLEER. In nucleotides, the CDR3 is TGCGCCAGCAGCCAACAGCGGGGGATTTACAATGAGCAGTTCTTC. It specifies CASSQQRGIYNEQFF.

The table lists this clonotype with a few counts. The gene calls are TRBV11-2 and TRBJ2-5, with 8 bases fitting TRBD1. J was trimmed by 6 bases and V by 0 bases; bases with no gene match: 9. Germline lookup yields CDR1 SGHAT and CDR2 FQNNGV. This CDR3 region has 16 residues. CDR3 sequence (DNA): TGTGCCAGCAGCTTAGATGTGGGACAGGTTGGGAAGACCCAGTACTTC. It specifies CASSLDVGQVGKTQYF.

This clonotype was recorded a few times. The V gene is TRBV7-3, the J gene TRBJ2-1, with D tentatively TRBD1 or TRBD2 (5 bases each). This CDR3 has 14 residues. Germline V gene sequence: CDR1 SGHTA, CDR2 FQGTGA. V was clipped by 4 bases and J by 6 bases, with 13 bases between them. DNA for the CDR3: TGTGCCAGCAGCTCCCAGGGACGGGGCAATGAGCAGTTCTTC. Protein sequence: CASSSQGRGNEQFF.

This chain uses TRBV5-1 with TRBJ2-5; D might be TRBD2 (5 bases). CDR3 length equals 14 residues. With 0 bases removed from V and 4 bases from J, the gap between germline ends came to 10 bases. Per the germline V gene, CDR1 is SGHRS and CDR2 is YFSETQ. In DNA, the CDR3 is TGCGCCAGCAGCTTGGGAGGGATTGGAGAGACCCAGTACTTC. Amino acids: CASSLGGIGETQYF.

V usage is TRBV12-3 or TRBV12-4 and J usage is TRBJ2-3; either TRBD1 or TRBD2 may supply D (6 bases each). The CDR3 length is 14 residues. Trimming removed 3 bases from V and 6 bases from J, with 13 bases in between. The CDR3 nucleotides read TGTGCCAGCAGTTTCGGGGGCCAAGTCGATACGCAGTATTTT. Residues: CASSFGGQVDTQYF.

This clonotype was seen just once. The chain couples TRBV10-3 to TRBJ1-1, with D tentatively TRBD1 (6 bases). CDR1 is ENHRY, CDR2 SYGVKD, per germline. The CDR3 is 14 amino acids. V gave up 6 bases and J gave up 0 bases, with 11 bases separating them. The CDR3 spells CAISRTVMNTEAFF. CDR3 bases: TGTGCCATCAGCCGGACAGTCATGAACACTGAAGCTTTCTTT.

The V call is TRBV18, the J call TRBJ2-7; D is tentatively TRBD1 or TRBD2 (5 bases each). Trimming removed 2 bases at V and 7 bases at J, with 12 bases between. CDR1 KGHSH and CDR2 LQKENI come from the germline V gene. The length of the CDR3 is 13 residues. For the CDR3, the DNA is TGTGCCAGCTCACCATCGGACACTAGGGAGCAGTACGTC. As protein: CASSPSDTREQYV.

The chain is built from TRBV7-9 and TRBJ2-1; no reliable D call. Germline CDR1 SEHNR, CDR2 FQNEAQ (reference sequence). V shed 6 bases and J shed 5 bases, with 11 bases lying between them. The CDR3 consists of 13 residues. The CDR3 protein is CASRLWTDNEQFF. CDR3 sequence (DNA): TGTGCCAGCAGACTGTGGACCGACAATGAGCAGTTCTTC.

Ten or more counts support this clonotype. V gene TRBV12-3 or TRBV12-4 combines with J gene TRBJ2-3, with 9 bases matching TRBD2. V shed 7 bases, J shed 0 bases, and the junction held 2 bases outside the gene matches. CDR3 length equals 14 residues. CDR3 in amino acids: CASISGGSTDTQYF. The CDR3 bases are TGTGCCAGCATCAGCGGGGGGAGCACAGATACGCAGTATTTT.